These 21 T cell receptor beta chains share one sample of origin, sequenced in a study of blood T cells in healthy people across ages. Through a sample-barcoded 5' primer and a J-beta primer mix, a second PCR was run for roughly 6 to 12 cycles. In TCRdb, the 5' RACE reads were re-called with MiXCR into one record per CDR3 protein. Of some 920,000 distinct CDR3 sequences detected, about 51% appear once; the ten largest clones hold about 20%. Sequencing was performed on blood. The receptor set was obtained from an older woman in good health.

This clonotype was seen a single time. This chain links TRBV6-6 with TRBJ1-5; D perhaps matches TRBD1 (6 bases). From germline, CDR1 is MNHNY and CDR2 SVGAGI (reference sequence). There are 14 residues in the CDR3. The V gene lost 6 bases and the J gene lost 6 bases, with 15 bases spanning the gap. The CDR3 nucleotides read TGTGCCAGCAGCCAACAGGGTGGGTCTCAGCCCCAGCATTTT. Translation gives CASSQQGGSQPQHF.

The chain joins TRBV4-1 to TRBJ1-5; D possibly corresponds to TRBD1 (5 bases). V gave up 0 bases and J gave up 6 bases, with 12 bases separating them. The CDR3 covers 15 residues. The germline V gene has CDR1 MGHRA and CDR2 YSYEKL. The CDR3 here is CASSQDLSRAQPQHF. Here the CDR3 DNA reads TGCGCCAGCAGCCAAGATCTTTCCAGGGCTCAGCCCCAGCATTTT.

V usage is TRBV2 and J usage is TRBJ2-5; TRBD1 matches at 9 bases. Germline-derived CDR1 and CDR2 are SNHLY and FYNNEI. The CDR3 has 13 residues. The V gene end was trimmed by 10 bases and the J gene end by 5 bases; junction bases not matched to a gene: 8. The CDR3 reads CATLDRGRETQYF. CDR3 bases: TGTGCCACCTTGGACAGGGGTCGGGAGACCCAGTACTTC. The full variable domain, rest sourced from reference TRBV2 and TRBJ2-5, is EPEVTQTPSHQVTQMGQEVILRCVPISNHLYFYWYRQILGQKVEFLVSFYNNEISEKSEIFDDQFSVERPDGSNFTLKIRSTKLEDSAMYFCATLDRGRETQYFGPGTRLLVL.

This chain uses TRBV6-5 with TRBJ2-2, with D hard to call. The CDR3 covers 15 residues. Germline assignment: CDR1 MNHEY and CDR2 SVGAGI. Trimming cost V 0 bases and J 6 bases, with 11 bases left between them. The CDR3: CASSYSEAMAGELFF. For the CDR3, the DNA is TGTGCCAGCAGTTACTCAGAGGCGATGGCCGGGGAGCTGTTTTTT.

This clonotype was detected a few times. V is TRBV6-1 and J is TRBJ2-3; no clear D. The germline V gene has CDR1 MNHNS and CDR2 SASEGT. Trimming removed 6 bases from V and 4 bases from J, with 17 bases in between. The CDR3 consists of 15 residues. As DNA, the CDR3 is TGTGCCAGCAGCCCCGCGCCATACCAGGCAGATACGCAGTATTTT. It translates to CASSPAPYQADTQYF.

The rearrangement joins TRBV9 to TRBJ2-3; 8 bases fit TRBD1. Germline-derived CDR1 and CDR2 are SGDLS and YYNGEE. V lost 0 bases, J lost 2 bases, and 5 bases stayed unmatched. This CDR3 contains 16 residues. The CDR3 DNA reads as TGTGCCAGCAGCGTAGCAGGGGGCGGTTACACAGATACGCAGTATTTT. It translates to CASSVAGGGYTDTQYF.

This rearrangement joins TRBV4-2 to TRBJ2-1; a weak D match, TRBD2 (6 bases). Trimming cost V 3 bases and J 2 bases, with 14 bases left between them. Looked up from germline, CDR1 is LGHNA and CDR2 is YNFKEQ. This CDR3 is 16 amino acids long. The CDR3 is CASSHQEGGTYNEQFF. DNA for the CDR3: TGTGCCAGCAGCCATCAGGAGGGAGGCACCTACAATGAGCAGTTCTTC.

The chain joins TRBV29-1 to TRBJ2-3; TRBD1 agrees at 8 bases. The CDR3 runs to 17 residues. V shed 6 bases and J 2 bases; nucleotides not matched to a gene: 16. In germline, CDR1 is SQVTM, CDR2 ANQGSEA. The CDR3 sequence is CSVFGTGRTLNTDTQYF. In DNA, the CDR3 is TGCAGCGTCTTCGGGACAGGAAGGACCTTGAACACAGATACGCAGTATTTT.

This rearrangement joins TRBV7-8 to TRBJ2-1; possible D gene TRBD1, 7 bases. Germline lookup yields CDR1 SGHVS and CDR2 FQNEAQ. The V end lost 4 bases, the J end lost 5 bases, and 15 bases lay between the germline ends. The CDR3 length is 15 residues. The CDR3 region has the DNA TGTGCCAGCAGCTATGCGGGACAGCGAAACAATGAGCAGTTCTTC. Amino acid sequence: CASSYAGQRNNEQFF.

The rearrangement links TRBV4-1 to TRBJ2-3; maybe TRBD2 (6 bases). This CDR3 spans 18 amino acids. Germline V gives CDR1 MGHRA, CDR2 YSYEKL. The V end was cut by 4 bases, the J end by 2 bases, with 22 bases between. In DNA, the CDR3 is TGCGCCAGCAGCCCGAACAGCCTCAGAGGAGGGTTCACAGATACGCAGTATTTT. Translation: CASSPNSLRGGFTDTQYF.

The chain couples TRBV7-8 to TRBJ2-3; D may be TRBD2 (6 bases). Per the germline V gene, CDR1 is SGHVS and CDR2 is FQNEAQ. The CDR3 is made up of 17 amino acids. The germline V and J ends were trimmed by 5 bases and 2 bases, with 20 bases remaining between them. As DNA, the CDR3 is TGTGCCAGCAGCGTTGGGGCCCGGGACTGGCACACAGATACGCAGTATTTT. Amino acids: CASSVGARDWHTDTQYF.

This chain joins TRBV4-1 and TRBJ2-5, with D perhaps matching TRBD1 or TRBD2 (5 bases each). The CDR3 covers 15 residues. The V end lost 5 bases, the J end lost 5 bases, and 18 bases lay between the germline ends. Germline-derived CDR1 and CDR2 are MGHRA and YSYEKL. This CDR3 reads CASSYAGSVGETQYF. The DNA of the CDR3 is TGCGCCAGCAGCTATGCAGGGAGTGTAGGGGAGACCCAGTACTTC.

This clonotype occurred a few times. The chain recombines TRBV7-9 with TRBJ2-2; the D is unclear. Germline CDR1 SEHNR, CDR2 FQNEAQ (reference sequence). Trimming took 5 bases from V and 3 from J, leaving 10 bases between them. The CDR3 totals 14 residues. The CDR3 region has the DNA TGTGCCAGCAGCACGACGACTGACACCGGGGAGCTGTTTTTT. The encoded protein is CASSTTTDTGELFF.

The chain joins TRBV6-5 to TRBJ2-2, with D possibly matching TRBD1 (6 bases). From germline, CDR1 is MNHEY and CDR2 SVGAGI. The CDR3 runs to 14 residues. The ends were cut back, 6 bases at V and 0 bases at J, with 8 bases in the middle. The CDR3 reads CASRRTANTGELFF. Here the CDR3 DNA reads TGTGCCAGCAGACGGACAGCGAACACCGGGGAGCTGTTTTTT.

The gene calls are TRBV29-1 and TRBJ2-5; TRBD2 matches 8 bases. The V gene end was trimmed by 4 bases and the J gene end by 5 bases; junction bases not matched to a gene: 15. CDR3 length equals 16 residues. Germline V gene sequence: CDR1 SQVTM, CDR2 ANQGSEA. This CDR3 reads CSVASWYERERETQYF. The CDR3 DNA is TGCAGCGTTGCGAGTTGGTACGAGCGGGAGAGGGAGACCCAGTACTTC.

The rearrangement joins TRBV28 to TRBJ2-7, with D possibly being TRBD1 (5 bases). In germline, CDR1 is MDHEN, CDR2 SYDVKM. This CDR3 comprises 11 residues. Deletions cut 11 bases from V and 4 bases from J, with 12 bases between. The CDR3 DNA sequence: TGTGCCTGGGGCCTGAGATACGAGCAGTACTTC. Translation gives CAWGLRYEQYF. The full variable domain, rest sourced from reference TRBV28 and TRBJ2-7, is DVKVTQSSRYLVKRTGEKVFLECVQDMDHENMFWYRQDPGLGLRLIYFSYDVKMKEKGDIPEGYSVSREKKERFSLILESASTNQTSMYLCAWGLRYEQYFGPGTRLTVT.

This clonotype was counted only a few times. The chain uses TRBV12-3 or TRBV12-4 and TRBJ2-3, with a possible D match to TRBD2 (6 bases). V dropped 2 bases and J dropped 4 bases, with 10 bases sitting between them. CDR3 length equals 14 residues. This CDR3 reads CASSLRDSSDTQYF. For the CDR3, the DNA is TGTGCCAGCAGTTTAAGGGACTCTTCAGATACGCAGTATTTT.

This chain joins TRBV20-1 and TRBJ2-1; the match to TRBD2 covers 9 bases. The CDR3 loop spans 16 amino acids. V dropped 0 bases and J dropped 8; count of bases not matched to a gene: 11. Germline V CDR1 and CDR2: DFQATT, SNEGSKA (reference sequence). The CDR3 DNA sequence: TGCAGTGCTAGAGATCGCGCGGGAGGGTTGATGTATGAGCAGTTCTTC. Protein: CSARDRAGGLMYEQFF.

The sample holds many counts of this clonotype. The DNA for the CDR3 is TGCAGTGCTACCAGACAAGAGACCCAGTACTTC. It specifies CSATRQETQYF. V gene TRBV20-1 combines with J gene TRBJ2-5, with no clear D. Germline values: CDR1 DFQATT, CDR2 SNEGSKA (reference sequence). This CDR3 has 11 residues. Trimming removed 4 bases from V and 2 bases from J, with 5 bases in between.

The rearrangement links TRBV6-2 or TRBV6-3 to TRBJ2-3; D possibly corresponds to TRBD2 (6 bases). The CDR3 consists of 15 residues. Deletions cut 2 bases from V and 5 bases from J, with 14 bases between. Germline V gives CDR1 MNHEY, CDR2 SVGEGT. The CDR3 DNA follows: TGTGCCAGCAGTTACCCGGCTAATAGCGGAGATACGCAGTATTTT. Its protein product is CASSYPANSGDTQYF.

V usage is TRBV25-1 and J usage is TRBJ2-3; the D gene could be TRBD1 or TRBD2 (5 bases each). The V and J ends lost 10 bases and 1 base respectively, with 15 bases between them. Germline CDR1 reads MGHDK; CDR2 reads SYGVNS. CDR3 length: 14 amino acids. CDR3 coding DNA: TGTGCCACCCCTGGGGACGGTTGCACAGATACGCAGTATTTT. Residues: CATPGDGCTDTQYF.